This TCR beta chain was sequenced for a study of OX40 agonist ivuxolimab in advanced cancers. Study results and limitations: CD4+ and CD8+ blood T cells expanded clonally by week 6 at 0.1 to 3.0 mg/kg.

Clones were sequenced by immunoSEQ multiplex PCR, and TCRdb holds only the in-frame ones, with some missing. Of roughly 150,000 clones listed, approximately 94% are singletons. Concerning this clone itself: Its antigen is undetermined.

This CDR3 region has 14 residues. The V end lost 2 bases, the J end lost 2 bases, and 10 bases lay between the germline ends. Germline CDR1 SGHRS, CDR2 YFSETQ. The receptor was isolated from an adult with an advanced solid tumor such as melanoma, head and neck, liver or kidney cancer. The V gene is TRBV5-1, the J gene TRBJ2-5, with a weak D call TRBD2 (5 bases). Here the sequenced sample was CD4+ or CD8+ T cells sorted from blood, taken in a trial of the OX40 agonist ivuxolimab. The CDR3: CASSFGLMQETQYF. DNA of the CDR3: TGCGCCAGCAGCTTTGGACTTATGCAAGAGACCCAGTACTTC.